One sample yielded the 5 T cell receptor beta chains listed below, sequenced in a study of tumor-infiltrating lymphocytes in primary liver carcinoma listed by TCRdb under 2017. Sequenced using an Illumina HiSeq 2500. Starting from about 550 ng total RNA, TCRbeta-specific cDNA was produced by reverse transcription with a constant-region primer and ProtoScript II reverse transcriptase. Three nested multiplex PCR rounds, following a slightly modified ARM-PCR procedure, were used to build the TCRbeta libraries. The first two PCR rounds used multiplex TRBV1-TRBV30 forward primers with a Cbeta reverse primer, each for roughly 11 cycles. TCRdb reran the public reads through fastp at Q25 and MiXCR, keeping productive beta chains. All rows with the same CDR3 protein become a single entry with the most common DNA and genes. A total of 150,000 to 200,000 distinct CDR3 sequences appear in this sample, around four fifths of them only once. The top ten hold roughly 18% of the sample.

Total RNA and DNA were co-extracted from about 20-30 mg of bulk tissue with the AllPrep DNA/RNA mini kit, without cell sorting. The sequenced material came from tumor tissue from primary liver carcinoma. The receptor set was obtained from a man between 35 and 55 years old with primary liver carcinoma and hepatitis B virus infection.

This clonotype was counted between two and nine times. This may be a read error: a much more frequent sequence differs by one nucleotide. The rearrangement joins TRBV24-1 to TRBJ2-3; 10 bases line up with TRBD1. This CDR3 is 14 amino acids long. Looked up from germline, CDR1 is KGHDR and CDR2 is SFDVKD. The CDR3 region is CATSRDRGTYTQYF. CDR3 DNA sequence: TGTGCCACCAGCCGGGACAGGGGCACATATACGCAGTATTTT.

About this clonotype itself: One end of the junction does not line up with germline, which may come from a read error. J is TRBJ2-3 and V is TRBV29-1; weak D call: TRBD1 (5 bases). The CDR3 covers 15 residues. Per the germline V gene, CDR1 is SQVTM and CDR2 is ANQGSEA. CDR3: CSVEGRAGITNTQYF. The CDR3 DNA sequence: TGCAGCGTTGAGGGCAGGGCCGGCATCACAAATACACAGTATTTT.

Turning to this clonotype: The junction does not match germline at one end; this may be a read error. The chain uses TRBV4-1 and TRBJ2-2; D is ambiguous. This CDR3 spans 17 amino acids. The germline gives CDR1 MGHRA, CDR2 YSYEKL. CDR3 in DNA: TGCGCCAGCAACCAAGATAGAGCAGGAGCGAACACCGGGGAGCTGTTTTTT. Residues: CASNQDRAGANTGELFF.

Notes on this clonotype: The junction departs from germline at one end; a sequencing error may be responsible. The chain is built from TRBV6-5 and TRBJ2-1; 7 bases align to TRBD2. The CDR3 extends over 16 amino acids. Germline V CDR1 and CDR2: MNHEY, SVGAGI. The DNA of the CDR3 is TGTGCCAGGAGCTACTCTGGCGCGGGAGTGCGGAATGAGCAATTCTTC. It specifies CARSYSGAGVRNEQFF.

A remark on this clonotype: An end of the junction does not agree with germline; a read error may underlie this. The V call is TRBV6-5, the J call TRBJ2-5, with TRBD1 matching over 7 bases. This CDR3 contains 14 residues. CDR1 is MNHEY, CDR2 SVGAGI, per germline. This CDR3 reads CTSSQQGWEGTQYF. For the CDR3, the DNA is TGTACCAGCAGCCAACAGGGGTGGGAAGGGACCCAGTACTTC.